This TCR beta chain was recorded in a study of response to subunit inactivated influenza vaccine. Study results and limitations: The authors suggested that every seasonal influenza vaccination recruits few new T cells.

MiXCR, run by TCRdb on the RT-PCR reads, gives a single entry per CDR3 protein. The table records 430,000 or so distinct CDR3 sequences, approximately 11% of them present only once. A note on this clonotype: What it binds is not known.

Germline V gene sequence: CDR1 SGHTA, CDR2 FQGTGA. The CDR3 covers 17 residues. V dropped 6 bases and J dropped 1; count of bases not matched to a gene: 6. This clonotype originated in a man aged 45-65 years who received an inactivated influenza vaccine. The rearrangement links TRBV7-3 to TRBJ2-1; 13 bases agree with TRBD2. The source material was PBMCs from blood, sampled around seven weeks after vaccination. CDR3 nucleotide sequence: TGTGCCAGCAGTAGGACTAGCGGGAGTGTATCCTACAATGAGCAGTTCTTC. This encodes CASSRTSGSVSYNEQFF.